These 15 T cell receptor beta chains share one sample of origin, sequenced in a study of cytomegalovirus exposure and HLA in healthy donors. The primer mix had 60 Vbeta and 13 Jbeta primers. The assay was immunoSEQ multiplex PCR, and TCRdb's table has in-frame clones only and misses some. The sample consists of approximately 130,000 clones, roughly three fifths of them appearing once. Sequenced: PBMCs. Receptors originate from a woman in her 40s in good health and CMV-seronegative.

The rearrangement joins TRBV7-6 to TRBJ1-2, with D possibly TRBD1 on 6 matching bases. The germline V gene has CDR1 SGHVS and CDR2 FNYEAQ. V was shortened by 2 bases and J by 8 bases, with 9 bases between the two germline ends. This CDR3 comprises 12 residues. The CDR3, as DNA: TGTGCCAGCAGCTTATGGACAGACGGCTACACCTTC. As protein: CASSLWTDGYTF.

The chain is built from TRBV25-1 and TRBJ1-2, with D possibly TRBD1 on 5 matching bases. Trimming took off 2 bases at V and 3 bases at J, with 7 bases between the two ends. The CDR3 is made up of 13 amino acids. From germline, CDR1 is MGHDK and CDR2 SYGVNS. This CDR3 reads CASSEVGDYGYTF. Written as DNA, the CDR3 is TGTGCCAGCAGTGAAGTAGGGGACTATGGCTACACCTTC.

Written as DNA, the CDR3 is TGTGCCAGCAGTGAACGGGTCGAGAGCACAGATACGCAGTATTTT. It encodes CASSERVESTDTQYF. The chain links TRBV6-1 to TRBJ2-3; no clear D. CDR3 length: 15 amino acids. The V gene lost 2 bases and the J gene lost 0 bases, with 9 bases spanning the gap. From germline, CDR1 is MNHNS and CDR2 SASEGT.

This rearrangement joins TRBV6-5 to TRBJ2-5, with a tentative D call TRBD2 (6 bases). The J call could be wrong; TRBJ2-7 is a better fit for the DNA end. Germline loops: CDR1 MNHEY, CDR2 SVGAGI. CDR3 length: 13 residues. The CDR3 region is CASSRGDSYEQYF. The CDR3, as DNA: TGTGCCAGCAGCCGCGGGGATTCCTACGAGCAGTACTTC.

The chain combines TRBV2 with TRBJ1-3; possibly TRBD1 for D (6 bases). The CDR3 loop spans 14 amino acids. The germline V gene encodes CDR1 SNHLY and CDR2 FYNNEI. Between the trimmed V and J ends, which lost 6 bases and 6 bases, there was a span of 15 bases. As DNA, the CDR3 is TGTGCCAGCAGAGCCCAGGGGATGGTAAACACCATATATTTT. It translates to CASRAQGMVNTIYF.

The gene calls are TRBV7-9 and TRBJ2-2, with 9 bases fitting TRBD1. Trimming at V came to 6 bases and at J to 4 bases, leaving 9 bases not matched to a gene. Germline V gene lookup returns CDR1 SEHNR and CDR2 FQNEAQ (reference sequence). The CDR3 is made up of 16 amino acids. The CDR3 region is CASRATGGILTGELFF. CDR3 nucleotide sequence: TGTGCCAGCAGAGCGACAGGGGGGATTCTCACCGGGGAGCTGTTTTTT.

This clone was counted a few times. The rearrangement links TRBV5-4 to TRBJ2-3; no firm D call. This CDR3 has 14 residues. V was clipped by 5 bases and J by 1 base, with 11 bases between them. CDR1 and CDR2 (germline): SGHNT, YYREEE (reference sequence). The CDR3 DNA follows: TGTGCCAGCAGTCCCGCTACGGGCACAGATACGCAGTATTTT. It specifies CASSPATGTDTQYF.

The rearrangement joins TRBV29-1 to TRBJ2-7; the D is unclear. The V and J ends lost 0 bases and 3 bases respectively, with 12 bases between them. In germline, CDR1 is SQVTM, CDR2 ANQGSEA. This CDR3 has 14 residues. CDR3 protein: CSVEDPPPLYEQYF. CDR3 nucleotides: TGCAGCGTTGAAGATCCTCCCCCCCTCTACGAGCAGTACTTC.

The genes are TRBV19 and TRBJ1-6, with TRBD1 as a possible D gene (5 bases). Germline CDR1 and CDR2: LNHDA and SQIVND (reference sequence). CDR3 length: 16 residues. The V gene lost 3 bases and the J gene lost 15 bases, with 24 bases spanning the gap. The CDR3 reads CASSILLGQGQSHLHF. The CDR3 nucleotides are TGTGCCAGTAGTATCCTTCTCGGTCAGGGCCAATCCCACCTCCACTTT.

The rearrangement links TRBV18 to TRBJ2-2, with D perhaps TRBD1 (6 bases). The CDR3 has 15 residues. The V end was cut by 2 bases, the J end by 3 bases, with 10 bases between. Germline lookup yields CDR1 KGHSH and CDR2 LQKENI. The CDR3, as DNA: TGTGCCAGCTCACCAGGGGGCCCGGACACCGGGGAGCTGTTTTTT. Its protein product is CASSPGGPDTGELFF.

This clone was seen only a few times. V usage is TRBV2 and J usage is TRBJ2-1, with 7 positions matching TRBD2. Germline-derived CDR1 and CDR2 are SNHLY and FYNNEI. The CDR3 is made up of 14 amino acids. Trimming removed 9 bases from V and 12 bases from J; junction bases left unmatched: 17. CDR3 coding DNA: TGTGCCAGGGGGGGAGGGGACTCTCGGTTCGGGCAGTTCTTC. It encodes CARGGGDSRFGQFF.

This clone was seen a handful of times. The genes are TRBV2 and TRBJ2-2; D might be TRBD1 (6 bases). Germline CDR1 SNHLY, CDR2 FYNNEI. Trimming pared 6 bases from V and 3 bases from J, leaving 14 bases between. CDR3 length: 15 residues. The CDR3 region has the DNA TGTGCCAGCAGAACAGGGAGTTCGGACACCGGGGAGCTGTTTTTT. Its protein is CASRTGSSDTGELFF. The whole variable domain, remainder taken from reference TRBV2 and TRBJ2-2, is EPEVTQTPSHQVTQMGQEVILRCVPISNHLYFYWYRQILGQKVEFLVSFYNNEISEKSEIFDDQFSVERPDGSNFTLKIRSTKLEDSAMYFCASRTGSSDTGELFFGEGSRLTVL.

This rearrangement joins TRBV21-1 to TRBJ2-2; the table's D gene call, TRBD1, was not cross checked with the DNA. TRBV21-1 is termed a pseudogene. The CDR3 contains 15 residues. The CDR3 loop reads CASSIDRGVTGELFF. The DNA of the CDR3 is TGTGCCAGCAGCATCGACAGGGGGGTCACCGGGGAGCTGTTTTTT.

V usage is TRBV19 and J usage is TRBJ2-2; TRBD2 matches 12 bases. Losses at the gene ends were 0 bases for V and 5 bases for J; bases not matched to a gene: 4. CDR3 length: 17 residues. Germline V gene sequence: CDR1 LNHDA, CDR2 SQIVND (reference sequence). Here the CDR3 reads CASSIEILAGGTGELFF. CDR3 nucleotide sequence: TGTGCCAGTAGTATAGAGATTCTAGCGGGGGGGACCGGGGAGCTGTTTTTT.

The genes are TRBV6-5 and TRBJ1-1, with 9 bases identical to TRBD1. Germline trimming cut 2 bases from V and 3 bases from J; bases unmatched to any gene: 1. CDR3 length: 14 amino acids. Germline loops: CDR1 MNHEY, CDR2 SVGAGI. CDR3 sequence (DNA): TGTGCCAGCAGTTACCGGACAGGGGACACTGAAGCTTTCTTT. It codes for CASSYRTGDTEAFF.